This TCR beta chain was found in a study of T cell repertoires in cytomegalovirus infection. TCRdb reprocessed the reads with MiXCR, giving one entry per CDR3 protein. The sample holds over 300,000 distinct CDR3 sequences, 15% to 20% seen once. Germline CDR1 is LGHDT and CDR2 is YNNKEL (reference sequence). This CDR3 comprises 18 residues. The junction had 8 bases not matched to a gene; V was cut back by 1 base and J by 4 bases. The chain uses TRBV3-1 and TRBJ2-2; 11 positions agree with TRBD1. This clonotype was sampled from a human donor in good health (CMV status not recorded). Some clones in this sample may be carry-over from other donors' samples. The sequenced sample was PBMCs. The CDR3 DNA reads TGTGCCAGCAGCCAAGTCCCGAGGACAGGGGGCGGCACCGGGGAGCTGTTTTTT. It encodes CASSQVPRTGGGTGELFF.